The text below deals with one T cell receptor beta chain. This record belongs to a study of T cells in Graves' hyperthyroidism and ophthalmopathy. Amplified TCR beta CDR3 regions derived from RNA transcripts. A set of HTBI primers served as the primers for a first-round RT-PCR of the TCR CDR3. TCRdb used MiXCR to reprocess the multiplex PCR reads, holding one entry per CDR3 protein. The sample records approximately 300,000 distinct CDR3 sequences, about 15% being singletons. The CDR3 loop spans 15 amino acids. Germline V CDR1 and CDR2: MNHNY, SVGAGI (reference sequence). V shed 2 bases and J 6 bases; nucleotides not matched to a gene: 8.

The V call is TRBV6-6, the J call TRBJ2-3; TRBD1 aligns across 7 bases. The receptor comes from a man aged 30-40 years with Graves' hyperthyroidism. The source material was blood. The CDR3 region is CASSYLTGDLDTQYF. For the CDR3, the DNA is TGTGCCAGCAGTTACCTAACAGGGGATCTGGATACGCAGTATTTT.